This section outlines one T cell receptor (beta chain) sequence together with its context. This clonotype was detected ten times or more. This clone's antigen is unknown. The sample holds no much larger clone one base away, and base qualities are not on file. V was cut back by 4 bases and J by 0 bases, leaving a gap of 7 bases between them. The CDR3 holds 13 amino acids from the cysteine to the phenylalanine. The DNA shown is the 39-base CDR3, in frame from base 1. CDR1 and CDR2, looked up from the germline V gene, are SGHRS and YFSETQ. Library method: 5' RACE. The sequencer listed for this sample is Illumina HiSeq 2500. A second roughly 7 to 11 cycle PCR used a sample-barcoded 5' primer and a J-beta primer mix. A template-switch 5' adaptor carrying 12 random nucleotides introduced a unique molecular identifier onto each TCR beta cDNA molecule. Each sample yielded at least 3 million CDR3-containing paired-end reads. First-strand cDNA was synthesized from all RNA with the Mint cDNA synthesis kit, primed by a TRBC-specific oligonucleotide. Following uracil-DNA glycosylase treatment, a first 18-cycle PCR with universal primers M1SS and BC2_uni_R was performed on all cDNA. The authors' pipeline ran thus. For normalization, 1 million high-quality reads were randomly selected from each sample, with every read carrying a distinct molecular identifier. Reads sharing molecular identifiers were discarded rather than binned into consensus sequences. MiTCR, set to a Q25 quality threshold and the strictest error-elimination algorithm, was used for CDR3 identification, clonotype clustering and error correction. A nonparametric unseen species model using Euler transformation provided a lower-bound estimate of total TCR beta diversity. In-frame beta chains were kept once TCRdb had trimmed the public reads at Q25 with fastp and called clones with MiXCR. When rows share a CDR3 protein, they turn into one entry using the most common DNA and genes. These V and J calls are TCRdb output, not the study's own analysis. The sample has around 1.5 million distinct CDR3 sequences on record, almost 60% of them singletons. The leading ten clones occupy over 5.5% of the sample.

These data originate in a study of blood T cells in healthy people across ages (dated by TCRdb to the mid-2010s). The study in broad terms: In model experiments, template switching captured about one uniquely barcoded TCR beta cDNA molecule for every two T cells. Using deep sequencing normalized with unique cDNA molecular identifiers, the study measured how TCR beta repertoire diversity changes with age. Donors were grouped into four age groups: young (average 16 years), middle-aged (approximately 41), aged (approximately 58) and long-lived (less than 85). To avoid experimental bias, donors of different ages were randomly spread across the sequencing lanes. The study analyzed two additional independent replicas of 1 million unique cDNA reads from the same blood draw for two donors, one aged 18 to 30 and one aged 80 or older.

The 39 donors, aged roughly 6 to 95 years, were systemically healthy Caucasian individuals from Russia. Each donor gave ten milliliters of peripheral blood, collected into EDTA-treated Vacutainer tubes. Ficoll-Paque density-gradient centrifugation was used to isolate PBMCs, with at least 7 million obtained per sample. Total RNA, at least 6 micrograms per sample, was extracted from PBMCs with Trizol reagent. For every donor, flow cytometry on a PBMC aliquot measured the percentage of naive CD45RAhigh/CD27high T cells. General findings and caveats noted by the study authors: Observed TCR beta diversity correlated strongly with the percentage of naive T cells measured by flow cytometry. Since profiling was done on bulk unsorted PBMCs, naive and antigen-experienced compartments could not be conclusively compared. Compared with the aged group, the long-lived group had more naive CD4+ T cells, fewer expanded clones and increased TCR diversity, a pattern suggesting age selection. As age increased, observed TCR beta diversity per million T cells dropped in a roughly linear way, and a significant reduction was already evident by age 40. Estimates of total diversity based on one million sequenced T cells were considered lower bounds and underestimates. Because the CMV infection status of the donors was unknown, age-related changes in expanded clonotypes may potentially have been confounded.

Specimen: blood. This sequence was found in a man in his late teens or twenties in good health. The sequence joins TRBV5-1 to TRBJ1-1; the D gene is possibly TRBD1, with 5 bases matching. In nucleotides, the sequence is TGCGCCAGCAGCCGGGGCATGAACACTGAAGCTTTCTTT. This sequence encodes CASSRGMNTEAFF.